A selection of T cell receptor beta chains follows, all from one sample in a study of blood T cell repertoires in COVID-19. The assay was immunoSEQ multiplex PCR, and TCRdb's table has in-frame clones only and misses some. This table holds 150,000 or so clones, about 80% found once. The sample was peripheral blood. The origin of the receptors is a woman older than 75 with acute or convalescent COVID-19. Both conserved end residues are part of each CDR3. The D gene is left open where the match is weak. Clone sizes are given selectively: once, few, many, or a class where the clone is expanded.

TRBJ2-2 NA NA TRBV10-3 TGTGCCAGCCTGCCTGGAGAGACCGGGGAGCTGTTTTTT CASLPGETGELFF
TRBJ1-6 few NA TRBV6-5 TGTGCCAGCAGTTACTCTCGGGTATCATATTCACCCCTCCACTTT CASSYSRVSYSPLHF
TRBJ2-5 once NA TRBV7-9 TGTGCCAGCAGCTTAGGGTTAGACCAAGAGACCCAGTACTTC CASSLGLDQETQYF
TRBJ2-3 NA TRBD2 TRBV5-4 TGTGCCAGCAGCTTGCTTGCGGGAGGAGTCACAGATACGCAGTATTTT CASSLLAGGVTDTQYF
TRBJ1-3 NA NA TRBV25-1 TGTGCCAGCAGTGCCAGGGTGCCATCCACCATATATTTT CASSARVPSTIYF
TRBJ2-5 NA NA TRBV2 TGTGCCAGCAGTGAAGAGGGGAACACTAAAGAGACCCAGTACTTC CASSEEGNTKETQYF
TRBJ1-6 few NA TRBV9 TGTGCCAGCAGCGTAGCTGGCGGGAGCTCCTATAATTCACCCCTCCACTTT CASSVAGGSSYNSPLHF
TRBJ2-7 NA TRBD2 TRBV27 TGTGCCAGCAGTCCTAGCGGGAGTTTTTACGAGCAGTACTTC CASSPSGSFYEQYF
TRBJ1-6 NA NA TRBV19 TGTGCCAGTAGTGATCTCAGGGGTAATTCACCCCTCCACTTT CASSDLRGNSPLHF
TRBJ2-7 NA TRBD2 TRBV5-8 TGTGCCAGCAGCCCCTTCCTTACTAGCGGGACCCCGTCGGCCTACGAGCAGTACTTC CASSPFLTSGTPSAYEQYF
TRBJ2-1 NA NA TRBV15 TGTGCCACCAGCAGAGAACGGGGGACCTCCTACAATGAGCAGTTCTTC CATSRERGTSYNEQFF
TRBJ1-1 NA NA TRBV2 TGTGCCAGCAGCCCTCCCGGTGGAGCTTTCTTT CASSPPGGAFF
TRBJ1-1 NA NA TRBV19 TGTGCCAGTAGTATCGGCCAGGGTGAAGCTTTCTTT CASSIGQGEAFF